This T cell receptor beta chain appears in the sequencing data of a study of shared clonotypes between healthy human individuals. All the donors were Caucasian adults who lived in Nashville, Tennessee. The table came from immunoSEQ multiplex PCR; TCRdb's copy has only in-frame clones and leaves some out. The table lists 2 million to 2.5 million clones, roughly 90% of them singletons. In germline, CDR1 is SGHTA, CDR2 FQGTGA. The CDR3 is 14 amino acids. V lost 2 bases, J lost 6 bases, and 3 bases stayed unmatched. This clone was counted a single time. Sequencing used naive CD4+ T cells from PBMCs. Subset given: CD45RA+ positively selected. The source is a man aged 18 to 30 in good health. Some clones in this sample may be carry-over from other donors' samples. This chain links TRBV7-3 with TRBJ2-1; TRBD2 agrees at 8 bases. This chain's CDR3 is CASSLGTSSNEQFF. CDR3 nucleotides: TGTGCCAGCAGCTTAGGGACTAGTTCCAATGAGCAGTTCTTC.